A single sample is the source of the 17 T cell receptor beta chains below, sequenced in a study of Ad26.COV2.S vaccination and SARS-CoV-2 variants. Treatment indicated: around 19 received Ad26.COV2.S at low or high dose, single or two shots; 5 received placebo; per-sample allocation not given. Sample collection was performed on day 63 after the first vaccine or placebo injection. Data came from immunoSEQ multiplex PCR; TCRdb stores just in-frame clones and leaves some out. In the table there are 320,000 or so clones, roughly nine tenths of which are singletons. This sample comprised peripheral blood, obtained in a trial of Ad26.COV2.S vaccine versus placebo. These receptor sequences come from a person aged 18 to 59 who received the Ad26.COV2.S COVID-19 vaccine or a placebo.

This clone has just a few counts. The J gene is TRBJ1-1, the V gene TRBV2, with D possibly being TRBD1 (5 bases). Trimming cost V 6 bases and J 4 bases, with 9 bases left between them. The CDR3 totals 12 residues. Germline CDR1 reads SNHLY; CDR2 reads FYNNEI. CDR3 protein: CASRGGGTEAFF. The CDR3 DNA is TGTGCCAGCAGGGGCGGGGGCACTGAAGCTTTCTTT.

This clone was picked up one time. J is TRBJ2-7 and V is TRBV7-2; D is perhaps TRBD2 (5 bases). Trimming took 5 bases from V and 3 from J, leaving 8 bases between them. CDR3 length: 12 residues. Germline CDR1 reads SGHTA; CDR2 reads FQGNSA. DNA of the CDR3: TGTGCCAGCAGCCTACGGGGCTACGAGCAGTACTTC. Its protein is CASSLRGYEQYF.

The chain joins TRBV4-1 to TRBJ1-5; 7 positions agree with TRBD1. The trim removed 3 bases at V and 2 bases at J, leaving 4 bases unmatched. Germline V gene data show CDR1 as MGHRA and CDR2 as YSYEKL. The CDR3 consists of 15 residues. Here the CDR3 DNA reads TGCGCCAGCAGCCAGACAGGGTTGGGCAATCAGCCCCAGCATTTT. The encoded protein is CASSQTGLGNQPQHF.

The chain joins TRBV2 to TRBJ2-1, with TRBD2 matching over 7 bases. J gave up 0 bases and V 6 bases, and 5 bases lay outside the gene matches. There are 15 residues in the CDR3. Germline CDR1 SNHLY, CDR2 FYNNEI. The CDR3 sequence: CASRASGSSYNEQFF. The CDR3, as DNA: TGTGCCAGCAGGGCTAGCGGATCCTCCTACAATGAGCAGTTCTTC.

The chain has TRBV24-1 and TRBJ1-1, with D unclear. The CDR3 is made up of 16 amino acids. The ends were cut back, 3 bases at V and 11 bases at J, with 24 bases in the middle. The germline gives CDR1 KGHDR, CDR2 SFDVKD. CDR3 protein: CATSDQPPGLLWNAFF. In nucleotides, the CDR3 is TGTGCCACCAGTGATCAGCCCCCTGGACTGCTTTGGAACGCTTTCTTT.

This chain connects TRBV7-6 to TRBJ2-2; 8 nucleotides align to TRBD1. Trimming removed 6 bases from V and 7 bases from J; junction bases left unmatched: 7. Per the germline V gene, CDR1 is SGHVS and CDR2 is FNYEAQ. The length of the CDR3 is 14 residues. The CDR3 loop is CASRPGGGGGELFF. The CDR3 DNA is TGTGCCAGCAGACCAGGGGGCGGCGGCGGGGAGCTGTTTTTT.

J is TRBJ1-1 and V is TRBV4-3, with TRBD1 identical over 7 bases. The ends lost 0 bases at V and 10 bases at J; junction bases unmatched: 5. The CDR3 totals 13 residues. From germline, CDR1 is LGHNA and CDR2 YSLEER. The CDR3: CASSQDRGQGAFF. The CDR3 nucleotides read TGCGCCAGCAGCCAAGATAGGGGGCAGGGAGCTTTCTTT.

This chain connects TRBV19 to TRBJ2-7, with D possibly matching TRBD1 (5 bases). The germline CDR1 and CDR2 sequences are LNHDA and SQIVND (reference sequence). The CDR3 sequence is 13 residues long. The germline V and J ends were trimmed by 6 bases and 4 bases, with 13 bases remaining between them. CDR3 region: CASSLRVGYEQYV. CDR3 sequence (DNA): TGTGCCAGTAGCCTCAGGGTAGGTTACGAGCAGTACGTC.

This chain connects TRBV4-1 to TRBJ2-5; weak D call: TRBD1 (6 bases). Germline-derived CDR1 and CDR2 are MGHRA and YSYEKL. Trimming cost V 2 bases and J 5 bases, with 21 bases left between them. The CDR3 spans 17 residues. The CDR3 DNA reads TGCGCCAGCAGCCAACGCCCCACAGGGATCACTTCGGAGACCCAGTACTTC. Translating it yields CASSQRPTGITSETQYF.

The chain joins TRBV23-1 to TRBJ2-1; 9 bases are shared with TRBD1. TRBV23-1 is an open reading frame, and its role is uncertain. The CDR3 loop spans 21 amino acids. Germline trimming cut 2 bases from V and 4 bases from J; bases unmatched to any gene: 21. The CDR3 DNA sequence: TGCGCCAGCAGTCAAAAAGACAGGGGGTTCCAGGGTCCAAACCAATACAATGAGCAGTTCTTC. It encodes CASSQKDRGFQGPNQYNEQFF.

CDR3 residues: CASSQMGPTQHF. For the CDR3, the DNA is TGCGCCAGCAGTCAAATGGGGCCGACCCAGCATTTT. The chain links TRBV23-1 to TRBJ1-5, with a weak D call TRBD1 (5 bases). TRBV23-1 is given ORF status, its function remaining uncertain. The CDR3 spans 12 residues. With 2 bases removed from V and 11 bases from J, the gap between germline ends came to 10 bases.

This chain links TRBV5-6 with TRBJ1-4, with 7 bases fitting TRBD1. The germline CDR1 and CDR2 sequences are SGHDT and YYEEEE. J was trimmed by 8 bases and V by 1 base; bases with no gene match: 11. The CDR3 spans 16 residues. The CDR3 reads CASSLKRVGQSEKLFF. The DNA of the CDR3 is TGTGCCAGCAGCTTGAAGAGGGTGGGACAGAGCGAAAAACTGTTTTTT. The whole variable domain, remainder taken from reference TRBV5-6 and TRBJ1-4, is DAGVTQSPTHLIKTRGQQVTLRCSPKSGHDTVSWYQQALGQGPQFIFQYYEEEERQRGNFPDRFSGHQFPNYSSELNVNALLLGDSALYLCASSLKRVGQSEKLFFGSGTQLSVL.

This clone was seen just once. The DNA for the CDR3 is TGTGCCAGCAGCTTGTGGAAAGGGGGCCCTGGAAACACCATATATTTT. Its protein product is CASSLWKGGPGNTIYF. The genes are TRBV5-8 and TRBJ1-3; 7 bases are a match to TRBD1. From germline, CDR1 is SGHTS and CDR2 YDEGEE. The CDR3 runs 16 residues. Unmatched junction bases numbered 6, after V lost 1 base and J lost 2 bases. The whole variable domain, remainder taken from reference TRBV5-8 and TRBJ1-3, is EAGVTQSPTHLIKTRGQQATLRCSPISGHTSVYWYQQALGLGLQFLLWYDEGEERNRGNFPPRFSGRQFPNYSSELNVNALELEDSALYLCASSLWKGGPGNTIYFGEGSWLTVV.

The gene calls are TRBV6-5 and TRBJ2-3, with 9 bases lining up with TRBD2. The J segment lost 5 bases and the V segment lost 8 bases, leaving 8 bases of the junction unmatched. The CDR3 spans 14 residues. In germline, CDR1 is MNHEY, CDR2 SVGAGI. The DNA for the CDR3 is TGTGCCAGCCGTATAGCGGGGGCCTTAGATACGCAGTATTTT. It is translated as CASRIAGALDTQYF.

The CDR3 DNA reads TGTGCCAGCAGCCGGTTTAATTCACCCCTCCACTTT. The encoded protein is CASSRFNSPLHF. The chain links TRBV7-6 to TRBJ1-6; D ambiguous. This CDR3 spans 12 amino acids. The V gene's germline CDR1 is SGHVS and CDR2 FNYEAQ. Trimming took 5 bases from V and 6 from J, leaving 5 bases between them.

The chain is built from TRBV4-1 and TRBJ1-2, with 7 bases that match TRBD1. CDR3 length: 13 residues. Trimming at V came to 1 base and at J to 7 bases, leaving 3 bases not matched to a gene. The germline gives CDR1 MGHRA, CDR2 YSYEKL. The CDR3 region has the DNA TGCGCCAGCAGCCAAGGACAGGGCAGTGGCTACACCTTC. Translated: CASSQGQGSGYTF.

The V and J genes are TRBV10-3 and TRBJ1-6; D gene ambiguous. CDR1 ENHRY and CDR2 SYGVKD come from the germline V gene. The V end lost 2 bases, the J end lost 4 bases, and 6 bases lay between the germline ends. The CDR3 length is 14 residues. In nucleotides, the CDR3 is TGTGCCATCAGTGAGGTGGGATATAATTCACCCCTCCACTTT. Protein: CAISEVGYNSPLHF.